This is a list of T cell receptor beta chains from one sample in a study of T cells in Graves' hyperthyroidism and ophthalmopathy. A single record per CDR3 protein comes from TCRdb applying MiXCR to the multiplex PCR reads. The sample lists 300,000 to 450,000 distinct CDR3 sequences; 15% to 20% were seen once. Sequenced sample: blood. The receptors shown here come from a woman in her thirties or forties with Graves' ophthalmopathy. CDR3s include the opening cysteine and the closing phenylalanine or tryptophan. D genes are given only for firm matches. Only some rows state a clone size, as once, few, many or a class for expanded clones.

j_call v_call d_call clone_size cdr3_nt cdr3_aa
TRBJ2-7 TRBV11-2 TRBD1 many TGTGCCAGCAAGGACCGGGACAGGATCAACGAGCAGTACTTC CASKDRDRINEQYF
TRBJ1-3 TRBV4-1 NA many TGCGCCAGCAGCCAAGGAGGTCCGATAATCTCTGGAAACACCATATATTTT CASSQGGPIISGNTIYF
TRBJ2-5 TRBV4-1 TRBD2 few TGCGCCAGCAGCTCAGTGGGGAGAGCGGGAGGATTAGAGACCCAGTACTTC CASSSVGRAGGLETQYF
TRBJ1-5 TRBV12-3/TRBV12-4 TRBD1 many TGTGCCAGCGAGCCGACAGGGGAAAATCAGCCCCAGCATTTT CASEPTGENQPQHF
TRBJ2-5 TRBV20-1 NA many TGCAGTGCCCAGGGGCAAGAGACCCAGTACTTC CSAQGQETQYF
TRBJ2-7 TRBV27 NA many TGTGCCAGCAGTCCAAACTTCGCTTCCTACGAGCAGTACTTC CASSPNFASYEQYF
TRBJ1-1 TRBV28 NA many TGTGCCAGCAGTGGAGGGTTTGAGACTGAAGCTTTCTTT CASSGGFETEAFF
TRBJ1-1 TRBV6-5 NA NA TGTGCCAGCAGTTACTCGTCCGTGGTTACTGAAGCTTTCTTT CASSYSSVVTEAFF
TRBJ1-1 TRBV29-1 NA many TGCAGCGTTGGGGAGGCAGGTGAAGCTTTCTTT CSVGEAGEAFF
TRBJ1-1 TRBV12-3/TRBV12-4 NA many TGTGCCAGCAGTACCGGGACCGAGGAGGACACTGAAGCTTTCTTT CASSTGTEEDTEAFF